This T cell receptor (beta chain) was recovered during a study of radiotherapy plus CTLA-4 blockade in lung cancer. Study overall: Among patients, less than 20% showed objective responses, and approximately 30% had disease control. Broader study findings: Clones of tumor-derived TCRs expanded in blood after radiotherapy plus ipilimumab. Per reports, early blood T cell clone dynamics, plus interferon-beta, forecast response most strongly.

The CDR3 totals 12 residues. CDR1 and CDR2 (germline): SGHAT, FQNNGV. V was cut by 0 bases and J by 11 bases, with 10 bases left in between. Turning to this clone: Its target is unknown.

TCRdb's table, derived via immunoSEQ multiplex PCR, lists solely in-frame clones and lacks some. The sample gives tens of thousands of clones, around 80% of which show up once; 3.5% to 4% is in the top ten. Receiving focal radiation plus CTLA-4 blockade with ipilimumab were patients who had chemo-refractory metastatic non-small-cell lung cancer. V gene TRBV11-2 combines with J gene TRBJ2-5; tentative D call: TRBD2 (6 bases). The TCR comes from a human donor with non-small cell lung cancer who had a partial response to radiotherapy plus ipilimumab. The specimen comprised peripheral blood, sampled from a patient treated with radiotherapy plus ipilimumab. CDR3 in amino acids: CASSLDWGEQYF. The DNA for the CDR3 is TGTGCCAGCAGCTTAGATTGGGGGGAGCAGTACTTC.